The source of this T cell receptor beta chain is a study of shared clonotypes between healthy human individuals. General study findings and limits: Rarefaction indicated that sorted-subset sequencing remained incomplete although depth was large.

Assay used: immunoSEQ multiplex PCR; TCRdb lists only in-frame clones, some missing. Of roughly 2.1 million clones listed, roughly 91% are singletons. Comment on this clone: Its target is not known.

Cells designated naive CD8 were CD45RO-negative and were positively selected for CCR7, with terminally differentiated effector memory CD45RA+ cells excluded. Input material: naive CD8+ T cells from PBMCs. The receptor was isolated from a man between 18 and 35 years old in good health. Some clones in this sample may be carry-over from other donors' samples.

CDR3 DNA: TGTGCCAGAAGCTTAGAAGTCGCTAGCGGGACCAAATCTAGCACAGATACGCAGTATTTT. It is translated as CARSLEVASGTKSSTDTQYF. This chain connects TRBV5-3 to TRBJ2-3; 9 positions match TRBD2. TRBV5-3 is treated as an ORF (open reading frame) with a function not yet certain. The CDR3 has 20 residues. The junction had 16 bases not matched to a gene; V was cut back by 2 bases and J by 0 bases.